The 28 T cell receptor delta chains listed next were all sequenced from one sample in a study of gamma-delta chains in newborns, infants, children. TCRdb called clones anew from the reads with CATT. The sample holds approximately 950 delta-chain clones, about 1.3% seen once. Sample: blood. These receptors originate from a child in good health.

This clone was picked up a small number of times. Since a much larger clone is just one base distant, this may be a read error. This chain uses TRDV2 with TRDJ1, with TRDD3 matching over 13 bases. Germline V gives CDR1 GEAIGNYY, CDR2 EKD. The CDR3 is made up of 19 amino acids. The J segment lost 0 bases and the V segment lost 5 bases, leaving 14 bases of the junction unmatched. CDR3 residues: CACGRLVLGDTLNTDKLIF. DNA for the CDR3: TGTGCCTGTGGGAGGTTAGTACTGGGGGATACGCTAAACACCGATAAACTCATCTTT.

A word on this clone: A far larger clone is just one base off, so this is likely a read error. V and J are TRDV2 and TRDJ1, with 7 bases fitting TRDD3. CDR1 and CDR2 (germline): GEAIGNYY, EKD. CDR3 length: 16 residues. V shed 3 bases and J 4 bases; nucleotides not matched to a gene: 13. The CDR3 is CACDVLGVPYNDKLIF. As DNA, the CDR3 is TGTGCCTGTGACGTGCTGGGGGTCCCGTACAACGATAAACTCATCTTT.

Points on this clone: The amino acid sequence in TCRdb belongs to a much larger clone and departs from this DNA's translation at residue 4, likely a sequencing read error; the sequence shown is translated from the DNA. Here the CDR3 reads CACGTLVAGDKYTDKLIF. The CDR3, as DNA: TGTGCCTGTGGCACCTTGGTTGCTGGGGATAAGTACACCGATAAACTCATCTTT. The chain uses TRDV2 and TRDJ1; TRDD3 aligns across 7 bases. The CDR3 runs to 18 residues. Germline V gene sequence: CDR1 GEAIGNYY, CDR2 EKD.

This clone is termed medium-sized. A far larger clone is only one base removed, so a read error is likely. The V call is TRDV2, the J call TRDJ1; 9 nucleotides agree with TRDD3. The germline CDR1 and CDR2 sequences are GEAIGNYY and EKD. Germline trimming cut 5 bases from V and 10 bases from J; bases unmatched to any gene: 22. There are 17 residues in the CDR3. CDR3 sequence: CACGGLYWGSPRGGLIF. The CDR3 bases are TGTGCCTGTGGCGGACTATACTGGGGGAGCCCCCGGGGGGGACTCATCTTT.

This clone was observed a handful of times. A far larger clone is one base from this, pointing to a likely read error. Additional DNA sequences in this sample encode the identical CDR3. The rearrangement joins TRDV2 to TRDJ1; D may be TRDD3 (6 bases). Per germline, CDR1 GEAIGNYY and CDR2 EKD. The length of the CDR3 is 15 residues. The CDR3 DNA sequence: TGTGCCTGTGACACCGTGGGGGGGTACACCGATAAACTTATCTTT. It is translated as CACDTVGGYTDKLIF.

By share, this clone ranks as large. This chain links TRDV2 with TRDJ1; 8 nucleotides agree with TRDD3. Germline lookup yields CDR1 GEAIGNYY and CDR2 EKD. CDR3 length: 14 amino acids. The V and J ends lost 3 bases and 2 bases, in that order; junction bases with no gene match: 4. The CDR3 here is CACDLLGGTDKLIF. In nucleotides, the CDR3 is TGTGCCTGTGACTTACTGGGGGGAACCGATAAACTCATCTTT.

Turning to this clone: Possible read error: a much larger clone is one base away. The chain combines TRDV2 with TRDJ1, with 7 bases aligning to TRDD3. This CDR3 comprises 19 residues. Germline CDR1 and CDR2: GEAIGNYY and EKD. CDR3: CARDIAPLGSRAYTDKLIF. The CDR3 DNA reads as TGTGCCCGTGACATCGCCCCACTGGGGTCCCGGGCGTACACCGATAAACTCATCTTT.

Relative to its sample, this clone is large (0.1 to 1%). In the same sample, other DNA sequences code for this CDR3. The rearrangement links TRDV2 to TRDJ1; 12 bases agree with TRDD3. Germline assignment: CDR1 GEAIGNYY and CDR2 EKD. Losses at the gene ends were 0 bases for V and 2 bases for J; bases not matched to a gene: 12. The length of the CDR3 is 19 residues. The CDR3 nucleotides read TGTGCCTGTGACACCCTTCCTCCCCCACTGGGGGATACTACCGATAAACTCATCTTT. It translates to CACDTLPPPLGDTTDKLIF.

Of note for this clone: TCRdb's protein, taken from a much larger clone, differs from this DNA's translation at residue 13, likely owing to a read error; the protein displayed comes from the DNA. The chain couples TRDV2 to TRDJ1; 9 bases agree with TRDD3. CDR1 is GEAIGNYY, CDR2 EKD, per germline. The CDR3 loop spans 17 amino acids. The V gene end was trimmed by 5 bases and the J gene end by 9 bases; junction bases not matched to a gene: 21. For the CDR3, the DNA is TGTGCCTGTGGCGGACTATACTGGGGGAGCCCCCGGAGGGAACTCATCTTT. This sequence encodes CACGGLYWGSPRRELIF.

There are a few counts of this clone. This DNA's translation and the protein TCRdb lists, from a much larger clone, do not match at residue 16, likely due to a read error; the protein shown is translated from the DNA. The chain employs TRDV2 and TRDJ1, with 9 bases matching TRDD3. Germline loops: CDR1 GEAIGNYY, CDR2 EKD. This CDR3 region has 17 residues. The CDR3 DNA sequence: TGTGCCTGTGGCGGACTATACTGGGGGAGCCCCCGGGGGGAACTCACCTTT. As protein: CACGGLYWGSPRGELTF.

This clone was recorded a few times. A much larger clone lies a single base off, so this may be a read error. The sample holds other DNA sequences that translate to the same CDR3. This chain connects TRDV2 to TRDJ1; TRDD3 aligns across 12 bases. CDR1 and CDR2 from the germline V gene are GEAIGNYY and EKD. The CDR3 contains 19 residues. The V gene end was trimmed by 0 bases and the J gene end by 0 bases; junction bases not matched to a gene: 10. In DNA form, the CDR3 reads TGTGCCTGTGACACCGTACTGGGGGATACTGGAGCGTACACCGATAAACTCATCTTT. Protein product: CACDTVLGDTGAYTDKLIF.

This clone is deemed large. Different DNA sequences within this sample yield the same CDR3. The V gene is TRDV2, the J gene TRDJ1; 9 bases map to TRDD3. This CDR3 comprises 16 residues. Germline-derived CDR1 and CDR2 are GEAIGNYY and EKD. Trimming at V came to 1 base and at J to 3 bases, leaving 8 bases not matched to a gene. The CDR3 loop is CACDTVSGGFPDKLIF. The CDR3 nucleotides read TGTGCCTGTGACACGGTTTCTGGGGGATTTCCCGATAAACTCATCTTT.

Worth noting for this clone: The likely explanation is a read error, given a far larger clone one base away. The chain employs TRDV2 and TRDJ1, with 7 positions matching TRDD3. No J gene was available from TCRdb, and it was assigned here by a germline match of the DNA. The V and J ends lost 1 base and 0 bases, in that order; junction bases with no gene match: 19. This CDR3 comprises 20 residues. In germline, CDR1 is GEAIGNYY, CDR2 EKD. The DNA of the CDR3 is TGTGCCTGTGACACGTTACCTATACTGGGGACTGACTCGTACACCGATAAACTCATCTTT. Translating it yields CACDTLPILGTDSYTDKLIF.

This clone came up a few times. This likely came from a read error, as a far larger clone is one base away. Additional DNA sequences in this sample encode the identical CDR3. This rearrangement joins TRDV2 to TRDJ3; D unresolved. The length of the CDR3 is 17 residues. CDR1 and CDR2 from the germline V gene are GEAIGNYY and EKD. The CDR3 DNA is TGTGCCTGCGACACCCCTGACAGCTCCTGGGACACCCGACAGATGTTTTTC. Translation: CACDTPDSSWDTRQMFF.

This clone was seen a few times. With a much larger clone just one base away, this may be a read error. The rearrangement joins TRDV2 to TRDJ1, with TRDD3 matching 11 bases. Germline loops: CDR1 GEAIGNYY, CDR2 EKD. The CDR3 covers 23 residues. CDR3 nucleotides: TGTGCCTGTGACACCGTCCGAGGGGGGGCTCGGTATGGGGGATACGCGTACACCGATAGACTCATCTTT. This gives the protein CACDTVRGGARYGGYAYTDRLIF.

A few counts support this clone. This likely reflects a read error, since a far larger clone is one base away. The identical CDR3 is also encoded by other nucleotide sequences in the sample. The chain combines TRDV2 with TRDJ1; 11 nucleotides align to TRDD3. CDR1 and CDR2 from the germline V gene are GEAIGNYY and EKD. The CDR3 sequence is 15 residues long. CDR3 sequence (DNA): TGTGCCTGTGACGTACTGGGGGATAGGACCGATAAACTCATCTTC. Amino acids: CACDVLGDRTDKLIF.

This clone is termed large. The CDR3 here is CACERLVLGDTLNTDKLIF. CDR3 DNA sequence: TGTGCCTGTGAGAGGTTAGTACTGGGGGATACGCTAAACACCGATAAACTCATCTTT. The rearrangement uses TRDV2 and TRDJ1, with 13 positions matching TRDD3. The junction had 13 bases not matched to a gene; V was cut back by 4 bases and J by 0 bases. The germline V gene encodes CDR1 GEAIGNYY and CDR2 EKD. CDR3 size: 19 residues.

In its sample, this clone is medium-sized. The J gene is TRDJ2, the V gene TRDV1; 9 positions match TRDD2. J gave up 3 bases and V 6 bases, and 23 bases lay outside the gene matches. The CDR3 consists of 21 residues. Germline V gene lookup returns CDR1 TSWWSYY and CDR2 QGS. The CDR3 region is CALGPFLRPWGSEGLTAQLFF. The CDR3 DNA sequence: TGTGCTCTTGGACCCTTCCTACGTCCCTGGGGATCAGAGGGGCTGACAGCACAACTCTTCTTT.

This clone appeared a few times. A much larger clone differs by one base, so this may be a read error. Distinct nucleotide sequences in the sample also encode this CDR3. This chain joins TRDV1 and TRDJ1, with D possibly being TRDD3 (5 bases). The CDR3 runs to 25 residues. Germline-derived CDR1 and CDR2 are TSWWSYY and QGS. Deletions cut 3 bases from V and 0 bases from J, with 41 bases between. For the CDR3, the DNA is TGTGCTCTTGGGGAGTTTCCGGTGACCCGGGGAGTGGATATTGACTCCCCGGGGTACACCGATAAACTCATCTTT. Encoded protein: CALGEFPVTRGVDIDSPGYTDKLIF.

This clone is labeled as large. Other DNA sequences within the sample encode an identical CDR3. The chain is built from TRDV2 and TRDJ1; D is ambiguous. CDR1 is GEAIGNYY, CDR2 EKD, per germline. CDR3 size: 17 residues. The V gene lost 0 bases and the J gene lost 0 bases, with 16 bases spanning the gap. CDR3 sequence: CACDTVSPIKYTDKLIF. The CDR3 coding sequence is TGTGCCTGTGACACCGTCTCACCCATTAAGTACACCGATAAACTCATCTTT.

A word on this clone: This DNA translates differently at residue 11 from the TCRdb protein, which is that of a much larger clone; a read error is likely, and the protein shown is the DNA's own translation. The rearrangement links TRDV2 to TRDJ1; TRDD3 aligns across 10 bases. The junction had 7 bases not matched to a gene; V was cut back by 0 bases and J by 1 base. This CDR3 spans 17 amino acids. Germline assignment: CDR1 GEAIGNYY and CDR2 EKD. CDR3 sequence: CACDTLGDRDSTDKLIF. For the CDR3, the DNA is TGTGCCTGTGACACCCTGGGGGATAGGGATAGCACCGATAAACTCATCTTT.

This clone has only a few counts. This is likely an artifact of a read error, given a far larger clone one base away. The same CDR3 arises from other DNA sequences in this sample as well. The genes are TRDV2 and TRDJ1; perhaps TRDD3 as D (6 bases). The V end lost 3 bases, the J end lost 0 bases, and 25 bases lay between the germline ends. Germline CDR1 reads GEAIGNYY; CDR2 reads EKD. The CDR3 covers 19 residues. CDR3 nucleotides: TGTGCCTGTGACCCCGTACTGGGAGATACGCGCCAGTACACCGATAAACTCATCTTT. Translated: CACDPVLGDTRQYTDKLIF.

This clone turned up a few times. A far larger clone is only one base removed, so a read error is likely. The sample has other DNA sequences that encode this CDR3 too. V usage is TRDV2 and J usage is TRDJ1, with TRDD3 matching over 13 bases. Germline V CDR1 and CDR2: GEAIGNYY, EKD. The CDR3 runs to 19 residues. CDR3 residues: CACDPVLGDTRQYTDKLIF. CDR3 coding DNA: TGTGCCTGTGACCCCGTACTGGGGGATACGCGCCAGTACACCGATAAGCTCATCTTT.

By share, this clone counts as large. Other DNA sequences of this sample code for an identical CDR3. The chain employs TRDV2 and TRDJ1, with a weak D call TRDD3 (7 bases). V was clipped by 3 bases and J by 0 bases, with 19 bases between them. CDR3 length equals 17 residues. Germline values: CDR1 GEAIGNYY, CDR2 EKD. The CDR3 reads CACDVLGNPTYTDKLIF. CDR3 coding DNA: TGTGCCTGTGACGTACTGGGGAATCCTACGTACACCGATAAACTCATCTTT.

This rearrangement joins TRDV2 to TRDJ3; 8 nucleotides line up with TRDD3. Germline assignment: CDR1 GEAIGNYY and CDR2 EKD. CDR3 length: 20 amino acids. Losses at the gene ends were 0 bases for V and 1 base for J; bases not matched to a gene: 10. This chain's CDR3 is CACDTGTGGYSSWDTRQMFF. In DNA, the CDR3 is TGTGCCTGTGACACCGGTACTGGGGGCTACTCTTCCTGGGACACCCGACAGATGTTTTTC.

Turning to this clone: This may come from a read error, since a much larger clone is one base off. The chain joins TRDV2 to TRDJ1, with 9 bases that match TRDD3. CDR3 size: 15 residues. Germline CDR1 GEAIGNYY, CDR2 EKD. Written as DNA, the CDR3 is TGTGCCTGTGACAAACTGGGGGAGTTAAACGATGAACTCATCTTT. Translated, it gives CACDKLGELNDELIF.

By proportion, this clone is medium-sized. The V gene is TRDV2, the J gene TRDJ1; TRDD3 agrees at 9 bases. With V trimmed by 1 base and J by 3 bases, 8 bases remained unmatched. CDR1 is GEAIGNYY and CDR2 is EKD in the germline V gene. The CDR3 runs to 16 residues. The CDR3 DNA reads as TGTGCCTGTGACACGGTTCCTGGGGGATTTCCCGATAAACTCATCTTT. Translated: CACDTVPGGFPDKLIF.

Concerning this clone itself: A far larger clone is off by one base, so a read error is likely. Other DNA sequences of this sample code for an identical CDR3. The V gene is TRDV2, the J gene TRDJ1; TRDD3 aligns across 9 bases. This CDR3 region has 17 residues. The germline V gene encodes CDR1 GEAIGNYY and CDR2 EKD. Trimming cost V 5 bases and J 9 bases; bases outside gene matches: 21. Written as DNA, the CDR3 is TGTGCCTGTGGCGGACTGTACTGGGGGAGCCCCCGGGGGGAACTCATCTTT. Translating it yields CACGGLYWGSPRGELIF.